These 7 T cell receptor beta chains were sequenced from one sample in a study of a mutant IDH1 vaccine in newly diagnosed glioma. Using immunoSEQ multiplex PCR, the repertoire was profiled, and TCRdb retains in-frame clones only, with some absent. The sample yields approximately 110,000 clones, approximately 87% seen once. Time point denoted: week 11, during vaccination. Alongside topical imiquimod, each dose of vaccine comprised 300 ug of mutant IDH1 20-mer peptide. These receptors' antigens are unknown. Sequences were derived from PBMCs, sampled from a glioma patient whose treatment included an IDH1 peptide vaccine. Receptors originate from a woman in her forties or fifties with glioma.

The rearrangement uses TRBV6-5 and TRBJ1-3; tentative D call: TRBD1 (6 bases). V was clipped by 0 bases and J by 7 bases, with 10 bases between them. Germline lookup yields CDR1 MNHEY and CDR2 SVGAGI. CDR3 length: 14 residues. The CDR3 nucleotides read TGTGCCAGCAGTTACTCGACCCAGGGGAACACCATATATTTT. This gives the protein CASSYSTQGNTIYF.

CDR3 protein: CSVRFSDTGGEQYF. As DNA, the CDR3 is TGCAGCGTTAGGTTTAGCGATACGGGGGGCGAGCAGTACTTC. This chain uses TRBV29-1 with TRBJ2-7, with TRBD2 matching 7 bases. CDR1 SQVTM and CDR2 ANQGSEA come from the germline V gene. This CDR3 spans 14 amino acids. The trim removed 5 bases at V and 6 bases at J, leaving 13 bases unmatched.

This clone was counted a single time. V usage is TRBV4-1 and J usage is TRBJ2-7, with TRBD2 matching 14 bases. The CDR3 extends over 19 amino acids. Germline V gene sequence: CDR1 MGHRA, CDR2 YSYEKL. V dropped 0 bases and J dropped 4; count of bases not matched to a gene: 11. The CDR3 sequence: CASSQDTTSGRARSYEQYF. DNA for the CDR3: TGCGCCAGCAGCCAAGATACGACTAGCGGGAGGGCCAGGTCTTACGAGCAGTACTTC.

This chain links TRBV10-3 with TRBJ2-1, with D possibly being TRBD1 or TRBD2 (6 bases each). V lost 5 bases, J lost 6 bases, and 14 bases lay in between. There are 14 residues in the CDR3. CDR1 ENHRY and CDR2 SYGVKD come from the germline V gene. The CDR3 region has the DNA TGTGCCATCAGTAAGGGGGGAGGAGGCAATGAGCAGTTCTTC. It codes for CAISKGGGGNEQFF.

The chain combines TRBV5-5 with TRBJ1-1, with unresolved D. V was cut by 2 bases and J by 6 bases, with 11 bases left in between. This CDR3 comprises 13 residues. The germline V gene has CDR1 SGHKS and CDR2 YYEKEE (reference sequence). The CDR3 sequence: CASSFGKRAEAFF. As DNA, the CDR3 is TGTGCCAGCAGCTTTGGGAAAAGGGCTGAAGCTTTCTTT.

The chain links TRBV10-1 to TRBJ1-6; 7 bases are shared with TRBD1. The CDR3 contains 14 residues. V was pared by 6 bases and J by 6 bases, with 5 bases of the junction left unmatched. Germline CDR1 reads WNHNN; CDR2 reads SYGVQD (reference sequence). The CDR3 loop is CASSQGQPNSPLHF. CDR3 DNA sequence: TGCGCCAGCAGCCAGGGACAGCCTAATTCACCCCTCCACTTT.

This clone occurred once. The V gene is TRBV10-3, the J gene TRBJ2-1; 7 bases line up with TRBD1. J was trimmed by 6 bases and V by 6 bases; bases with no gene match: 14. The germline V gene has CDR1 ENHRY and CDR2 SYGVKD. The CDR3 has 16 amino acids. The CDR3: CAISKQGRSTVNEQFF. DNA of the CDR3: TGTGCCATCAGCAAACAGGGGAGAAGTACGGTCAATGAGCAGTTCTTC.